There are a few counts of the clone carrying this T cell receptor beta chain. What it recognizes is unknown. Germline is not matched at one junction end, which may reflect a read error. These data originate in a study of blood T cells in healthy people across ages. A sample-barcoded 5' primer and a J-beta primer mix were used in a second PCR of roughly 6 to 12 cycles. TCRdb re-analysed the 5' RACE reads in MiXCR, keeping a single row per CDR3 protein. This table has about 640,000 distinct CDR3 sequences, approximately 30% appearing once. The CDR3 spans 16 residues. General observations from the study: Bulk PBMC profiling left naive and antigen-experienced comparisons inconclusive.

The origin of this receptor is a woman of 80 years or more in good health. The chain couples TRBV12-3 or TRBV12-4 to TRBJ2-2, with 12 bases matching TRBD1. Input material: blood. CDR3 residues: CASRSTGTGGTEELFF. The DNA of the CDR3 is TGTGCCAGCAGGTCAACCGGGACAGGGGGCACCGAGGAGCTGTTTTTT.